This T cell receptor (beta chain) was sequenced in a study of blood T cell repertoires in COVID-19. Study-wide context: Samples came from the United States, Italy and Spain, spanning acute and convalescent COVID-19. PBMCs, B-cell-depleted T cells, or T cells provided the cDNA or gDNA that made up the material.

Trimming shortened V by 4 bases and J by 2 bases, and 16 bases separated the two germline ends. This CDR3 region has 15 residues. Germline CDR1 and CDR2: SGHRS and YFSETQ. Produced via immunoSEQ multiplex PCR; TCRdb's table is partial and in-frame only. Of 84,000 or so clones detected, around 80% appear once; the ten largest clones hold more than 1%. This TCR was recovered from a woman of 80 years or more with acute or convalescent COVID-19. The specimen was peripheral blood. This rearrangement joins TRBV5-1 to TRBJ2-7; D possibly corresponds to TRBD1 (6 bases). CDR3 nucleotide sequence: TGCGCCAGCAGCCCCGCTAGGACAGACCCCTACGAGCAGTACTTC. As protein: CASSPARTDPYEQYF. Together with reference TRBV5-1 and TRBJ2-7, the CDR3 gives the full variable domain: KAGVTQTPRYLIKTRGQQVTLSCSPISGHRSVSWYQQTPGQGLQFLFEYFSETQRNKGNFPGRFSGRQFSNSRSEMNVSTLELGDSALYLCASSPARTDPYEQYFGPGTRLTVT.